The table lists the clone carrying this TCR beta chain with many counts. Its antigen remains unidentified. The sample originates from a study of metastatic and nonmetastatic thyroid tumors. Study-level information: The authors compared repertoires across blood and tumor or nodule tissue from malignant and benign thyroid patients. Notes on the study in general: As reported, TCR beta diversity in blood and tumor was significantly higher in malignant thyroid tumors than in benign nodules.

Methods used by the authors: Using the CDR3 differences seen across clinicopathological groups, the authors built a distant-metastasis classifier for papillary thyroid cancer, which was meant to discriminate distant-metastatic patients. TCRdb ran MiXCR on the PCR reads. TCRdb's processing, not the study's, gives the V and J calls here. The sample contains roughly 70,000 clones, more than 15% of which appear only once. Per the germline V gene, CDR1 is SGHNT and CDR2 is YYREEE (reference sequence). The germline V and J ends were trimmed by 2 bases and 0 bases, with 5 bases remaining between them. The CDR3 is 13 residues long. There were no patients who had received any treatment before thyroid surgery.

The sequenced sample consisted of blood. The receptor was isolated from a female donor with papillary thyroid cancer or a benign thyroid nodule (not recorded which). Some clones in this sample may be carry-over from other donors' samples. The V call is TRBV5-4, the J call TRBJ1-2; no clear D. The CDR3 sequence: CASSFASNYGYTF. In nucleotides, the CDR3 is TGTGCCAGCAGCTTCGCATCTAACTATGGCTACACCTTC.